This T cell receptor beta chain was recovered during a study of T cell clones after liver transplantation. Study as a whole: TCRbeta sequencing after a pre-transplant mixed lymphocyte reaction identified graft-donor-reactive clones, later tracked in post-transplant blood.

Assay: immunoSEQ multiplex PCR; the TCRdb copy retains only in-frame clones and omits some. The sample includes under 150,000 clones, 90% of them seen just once. This specimen consisted of CD4+ T cells from blood, obtained 12 months after liver transplant. The receptor was isolated from a human patient who received a liver transplant. The graft donor may account for some of the T cells.

The DNA of the CDR3 is TGCAGCGTTGAGGGGGGGGCTAGCTCCTACAATGAGCAGTTCTTC. It encodes CSVEGGASSYNEQFF. This chain joins TRBV29-1 and TRBJ2-1; D is perhaps TRBD2 (7 bases). Germline CDR1 SQVTM, CDR2 ANQGSEA. V lost 3 bases and J 0 bases, leaving 12 bases between the germline ends. This CDR3 is built from 15 residues.